Following are 5 T cell receptor beta chains from one sample sequenced in a study of blood T cell repertoires in COVID-19. Assay used: immunoSEQ multiplex PCR; TCRdb lists only in-frame clones, some missing. The sample consists of approximately 61,000 clones, about 77% of them appearing once. The specimen sequenced was peripheral blood. These receptor sequences come from a man at least 80 years old with active or convalescent COVID-19.

On this clone itself: The same CDR3 also results from other DNA sequences found in this sample. The chain uses TRBV10-3 and TRBJ1-5; 7 bases are a match to TRBD1. The CDR3 consists of 13 residues. The V gene end was trimmed by 3 bases and the J gene end by 4 bases; junction bases not matched to a gene: 0. Germline assignment: CDR1 ENHRY and CDR2 SYGVKD. In DNA, the CDR3 is TGTGCCATCAGTGAACAGGGGAATCAGCCCCAGCATTTT. Its translation is CAISEQGNQPQHF.

The rearrangement joins TRBV3-1 (or the pseudogene TRBV3-2) to TRBJ1-1; D is perhaps TRBD1 (6 bases). In germline, CDR1 is LGHDT, CDR2 YNNKEL (reference sequence). V shed 3 bases and J shed 11 bases, with 13 bases lying between them. The CDR3 has 12 amino acids. The CDR3 DNA reads as TGTGCCAGCAGCCAGGGGGGGCGGATGGCTTTCTTT. Translation gives CASSQGGRMAFF.

The gene calls are TRBV4-2 and TRBJ2-7; TRBD1 agrees at 11 bases. V lost 2 bases to trimming and J lost 5 bases; unmatched junction nucleotides: 5. Germline CDR1 LGHNA, CDR2 YNFKEQ. The CDR3 runs 15 residues. This CDR3 is CASSQLGQGAHEQYF. The CDR3 DNA follows: TGTGCCAGCAGCCAACTCGGACAGGGGGCCCACGAGCAGTACTTC.

The genes are TRBV7-8 and TRBJ1-6, with a possible D match to TRBD1 (5 bases). The V and J ends lost 3 bases and 3 bases respectively, with 6 bases between them. This CDR3 comprises 14 residues. From germline, CDR1 is SGHVS and CDR2 FQNEAQ. CDR3 DNA sequence: TGTGCCAGCAGCTTCCAGGGCTATAATTCACCCCTCCACTTT. Amino acid sequence: CASSFQGYNSPLHF.

The chain has TRBV3-1 (or the pseudogene TRBV3-2) and TRBJ1-2, with TRBD1 as a possible D gene (5 bases). V was trimmed by 2 bases and J by 4 bases, leaving 11 bases between them. Germline assignment: CDR1 LGHDT and CDR2 YNNKEL (reference sequence). CDR3 length: 14 amino acids. CDR3: CASSQTGSAYGYTF. DNA of the CDR3: TGTGCCAGCAGCCAAACAGGTTCTGCCTATGGCTACACCTTC.